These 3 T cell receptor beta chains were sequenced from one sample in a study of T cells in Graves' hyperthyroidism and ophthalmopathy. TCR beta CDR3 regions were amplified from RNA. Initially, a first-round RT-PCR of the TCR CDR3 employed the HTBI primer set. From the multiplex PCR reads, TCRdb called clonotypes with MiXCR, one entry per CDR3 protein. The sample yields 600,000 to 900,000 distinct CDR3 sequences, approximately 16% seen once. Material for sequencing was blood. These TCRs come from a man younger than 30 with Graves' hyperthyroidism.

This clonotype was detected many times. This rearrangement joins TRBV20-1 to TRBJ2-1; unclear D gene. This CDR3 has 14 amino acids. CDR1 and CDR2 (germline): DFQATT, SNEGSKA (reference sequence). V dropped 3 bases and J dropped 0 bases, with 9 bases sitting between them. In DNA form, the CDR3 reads TGCAGTGCTAGCGAAGGGAACTCCTACAATGAGCAGTTCTTC. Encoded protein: CSASEGNSYNEQFF.

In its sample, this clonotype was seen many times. In DNA form, the CDR3 reads TGTGCCAGCAGTACCTCAGGAGGGGGCTCTGGCTACACCTTC. This encodes CASSTSGGGSGYTF. The chain carries TRBV28 and TRBJ1-2; 7 nucleotides agree with TRBD1. Germline V gene sequence: CDR1 MDHEN, CDR2 SYDVKM. CDR3 length equals 14 residues. Trimming took 5 bases from V and 7 from J; bases not matched to a gene: 10.

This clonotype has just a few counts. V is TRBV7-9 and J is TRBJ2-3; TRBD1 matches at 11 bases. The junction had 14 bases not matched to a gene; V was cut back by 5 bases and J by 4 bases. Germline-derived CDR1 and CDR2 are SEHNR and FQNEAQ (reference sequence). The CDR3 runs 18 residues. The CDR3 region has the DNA TGTGCCAGCAGCAAAACCTGGACAGGGGGCTCTTTAGCAGATACGCAGTATTTT. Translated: CASSKTWTGGSLADTQYF.